This T cell receptor (beta chain) was captured in a study of human T cells and chemical hapten exposure. Study-level information: During the roughly 25-week study period, patients had diphenylcyclopropenone applied to the scalp every week. General study results and limits: Alopecia affecting every donor means their immune response may not match healthy people's. The number of TCRs above 1 in 1000 frequency did not change after DPC sensitization.

CDR1 is SGDLS and CDR2 is YYNGEE in the germline V gene. The CDR3 loop spans 17 amino acids. J was trimmed by 2 bases and V by 0 bases; bases with no gene match: 6. The time point here: pre-sensitization, week 0. The treatment denotes: therapeutic diphenylcyclopropenone sensitization with weekly scalp DPC. Non-pregnant alopecia patients aged 18 to 70, suitable for DPC therapy. This clonotype showed up many times. Antigen unknown. TCRdb redid the calling of the RACE reads with MiXCR, one entry per CDR3 protein. The table shows 270,000 or so distinct CDR3 sequences, with around 7.3% occurring only once. Sequencing was performed on whole blood, taken in connection with sensitization to the hapten diphenylcyclopropenone (DPC). The clonotype comes from a man in his late teens or twenties with alopecia areata. Some clones in this sample may be carry-over from other donors' samples. The chain links TRBV9 to TRBJ2-3, with 10 bases aligning to TRBD2. CDR3 in DNA: TGTGCCAGCAGCGTAGGAGTAGGACTAGCGGTCACAGATACGCAGTATTTT. It is translated as CASSVGVGLAVTDTQYF.